The present TCR beta chain was sequenced within a study of OX40 agonist ivuxolimab in advanced cancers. The CDR3 contains 15 residues. Germline CDR1 and CDR2: SNHLY and FYNNEI. V shed 3 bases, J shed 1 base, and the junction held 5 bases outside the gene matches. TCRdb's copy holds only in-frame clones and misses some; the assay was immunoSEQ multiplex PCR. The sample has more than 65,000 clones, 85% seen once. This chain joins TRBV2 and TRBJ1-2; 7 nucleotides line up with TRBD1. The TCR was taken from an adult with an advanced solid tumor such as melanoma, head and neck, liver or kidney cancer. The sample consisted of CD4+ or CD8+ T cells sorted from blood, taken in a trial of the OX40 agonist ivuxolimab. The chain's CDR3 is CASSDFTGDNYGYTF. Here the CDR3 DNA reads TGTGCCAGCAGTGATTTTACAGGGGATAACTATGGCTACACCTTC.